These 14 T cell receptor beta chains were all obtained from the same sample, sequenced in a study of glioma-infiltrating T cells. TCR alpha and beta CDR3 regions were amplified from RNA using iRepertoire nested multiplex PCR. TCRdb processed the multiplex PCR reads anew with MiXCR; each CDR3 protein has one entry. The sample shows 300,000 to 450,000 distinct CDR3 sequences, less than 50% of them seen only once. Specimen: glioma tissue, nonneoplastic brain tissue, or PBMCs (not recorded which). These TCRs come from a human donor with low-grade glioma or glioblastoma, undergoing nonglioma brain surgery, or in good health (not recorded which).

The chain has TRBV12-3 or TRBV12-4 and TRBJ2-7; 9 positions match TRBD2. The CDR3 spans 17 residues. Unmatched junction bases numbered 11, after V lost 3 bases and J lost 2 bases. This chain's CDR3 is CASSLGFSGSYPYEQYF. The CDR3 DNA sequence: TGTGCCAGCAGTTTGGGATTTAGCGGGAGTTACCCCTACGAGCAGTACTTC.

The CDR3 sequence is CASSPRQAGNTEAFF. The CDR3 DNA is TGTGCCAGCAGCCCCCGACAGGCCGGGAACACTGAAGCTTTCTTT. J is TRBJ1-1 and V is TRBV7-9; D is perhaps TRBD1 (6 bases). Trimming removed 5 bases at V and 1 base at J, with 14 bases between. Germline V gene data show CDR1 as SEHNR and CDR2 as FQNEAQ (reference sequence). CDR3 length: 15 amino acids.

As concerns this clonotype: A clone one base away is much larger, so this may be a read error. The rearrangement joins TRBV25-1 to TRBJ1-5; maybe TRBD1 (6 bases). The CDR3 contains 14 residues. Germline V lookup: CDR1 MGHDK, CDR2 SYGVNS. With 7 bases removed from V and 3 bases from J, the gap between germline ends came to 13 bases. The CDR3 loop is CASIAQGHNQPQHF. In DNA form, the CDR3 reads TGTGCCAGCATTGCACAGGGTCACAATCAGCCCCAGCATTTT.

The chain uses TRBV24-1 and TRBJ2-1, with D perhaps given as TRBD1 or TRBD2 (5 bases each). The CDR3 is 14 residues long. The germline CDR1 and CDR2 sequences are KGHDR and SFDVKD. Trimming shortened V by 6 bases and J by 5 bases, and 13 bases separated the two germline ends. Here the CDR3 reads CATSWGTLNNEQFF. CDR3 DNA sequence: TGTGCCACCAGTTGGGGGACCCTGAACAATGAGCAGTTCTTC.

A note on this clonotype: Since a much larger clone is just one base distant, this may be a read error. J is TRBJ2-1 and V is TRBV27; possibly TRBD2 for D (6 bases). Germline loops: CDR1 MNHEY, CDR2 SMNVEV (reference sequence). The CDR3 contains 15 residues. Trimming shortened V by 11 bases and J by 3 bases, and 20 bases separated the two germline ends. The CDR3 spells CAASTGRGNYNEQFF. The CDR3 DNA is TGTGCCGCTTCAACCGGGAGAGGGAACTACAATGAGCAGTTCTTC.

At least ten counts were recorded for this clonotype. The chain links TRBV20-1 to TRBJ2-5; D ambiguous. This CDR3 has 11 amino acids. Per germline, CDR1 DFQATT and CDR2 SNEGSKA (reference sequence). V gave up 6 bases and J gave up 1 base, with 6 bases separating them. The CDR3 coding sequence is TGCAGTGCCACCCCCCAAGAGACCCAGTACTTC. Its protein is CSATPQETQYF.

This clonotype has ten or more counts. The CDR3 protein is CSAVRQGNEQFF. The CDR3 bases are TGCAGTGCTGTACGCCAGGGAAATGAGCAGTTCTTC. The chain couples TRBV20-1 to TRBJ2-1; a possible D gene is TRBD1 (5 bases). There are 12 residues in the CDR3. V lost 5 bases and J 7 bases, leaving 12 bases between the germline ends. Germline loops: CDR1 DFQATT, CDR2 SNEGSKA (reference sequence).

The sample holds many counts of this clonotype. The chain combines TRBV20-1 with TRBJ1-2; 7 bases map to TRBD1. Per the germline V gene, CDR1 is DFQATT and CDR2 is SNEGSKA (reference sequence). The CDR3 contains 13 residues. V shed 5 bases and J 7 bases; nucleotides not matched to a gene: 10. The CDR3 is CSASSIDRVGYTF. The CDR3, as DNA: TGCAGTGCTTCCTCAATTGACAGGGTTGGCTACACCTTC.

A word on this clonotype: This may arise from a read error, as a much more abundant clone is one base away. The chain recombines TRBV7-8 with TRBJ1-1, with D possibly being TRBD1 (5 bases). There are 14 residues in the CDR3. Germline V CDR1 and CDR2: SGHVS, FQNEAQ. CDR3 amino acids: CASSLVQVNTEALF. The CDR3 DNA follows: TGTGCCAGCAGCTTAGTACAGGTGAACACTGAAGCTTTATTT.

This clonotype has just a few counts. This chain uses TRBV28 with TRBJ2-7, with a tentative D call TRBD2 (5 bases). Germline CDR1 reads MDHEN; CDR2 reads SYDVKM. Trimming removed 5 bases at V and 4 bases at J, with 12 bases between. CDR3 length equals 13 residues. The CDR3 DNA reads TGTGCCAGCAGTCTCCCCTCGGGGTACGAGCAGTACTTC. This gives the protein CASSLPSGYEQYF.

This clonotype was detected only a few times. The chain combines TRBV6-1 with TRBJ2-2; TRBD2 is a possible D gene (6 bases). Germline values: CDR1 MNHNS, CDR2 SASEGT. Between the trimmed V and J ends, which lost 1 base and 5 bases, there was a span of 14 bases. The CDR3 loop spans 16 amino acids. The CDR3 DNA is TGTGCCAGCAGTGAAGGTAGCGGAGGAGGGACCGGGGAGCTGTTTTTT. Its translation is CASSEGSGGGTGELFF.

This clonotype came up a few times. The rearrangement joins TRBV4-1 to TRBJ2-1; D remains unclear. CDR3 length: 12 residues. With 8 bases removed from V and 6 bases from J, the gap between germline ends came to 11 bases. Germline values: CDR1 MGHRA, CDR2 YSYEKL. The CDR3 DNA is TGCGCCAGCTGGCTTCGGGTCAATGAGCAGTTCTTC. Protein product: CASWLRVNEQFF.

This chain links TRBV4-3 with TRBJ2-1; D gene ambiguous. Germline assignment: CDR1 LGHNA and CDR2 YSLEER. CDR3 length equals 15 residues. Deletions cut 0 bases from V and 10 bases from J, with 16 bases between. The CDR3 DNA follows: TGCGCCAGCAGCCAAGATCGAAGGATTGTCTACGAGCAGTTCTTC. It codes for CASSQDRRIVYEQFF.

The chain employs TRBV15 and TRBJ2-1; TRBD1 is a possible D gene (5 bases). CDR1 LNHNV and CDR2 YYDKDF come from the germline V gene (reference sequence). The CDR3 has 15 residues. Trimming removed 5 bases from V and 0 bases from J, with 11 bases in between. The CDR3 protein is CATSLGPSSYNEQFF. The CDR3 DNA follows: TGTGCCACCAGCCTGGGGCCAAGCTCCTACAATGAGCAGTTCTTC.